One and the same sample provided the 2 T cell receptor beta chains below, sequenced in a study of T cells in Graves' hyperthyroidism and ophthalmopathy. TCR beta CDR3 regions were amplified from RNA transcripts. Primed by the HTBI set, a first-round RT-PCR was run on the TCR CDR3. One entry per CDR3 protein results from TCRdb running MiXCR on the multiplex PCR reads. The sample yields some 440,000 distinct CDR3 sequences, 15% to 18% seen once. The sequenced material came from blood. The receptors stem from a woman younger than 30 with Graves' hyperthyroidism.

This chain uses TRBV29-1 with TRBJ1-4, with TRBD1 as a possible D gene (5 bases). Trimming shortened V by 3 bases and J by 3 bases, and 11 bases separated the two germline ends. Germline CDR1 and CDR2: SQVTM and ANQGSEA. This CDR3 is built from 14 residues. CDR3 bases: TGCAGCGTTGATTCTGGGACCCCTAATGAAAAACTGTTTTTT. It codes for CSVDSGTPNEKLFF. Full variable domain (rest looked up from reference TRBV29-1 and TRBJ1-4): SAVISQKPSRDICQRGTSLTIQCQVDSQVTMMFWYRQQPGQSLTLIATANQGSEATYESGFVIDKFPISRPNLTFSTLTVSNMSPEDSSIYLCSVDSGTPNEKLFFGSGTQLSVL.

This clonotype was observed many times. This rearrangement joins TRBV6-4 to TRBJ2-1, with D possibly being TRBD1 (6 bases). The germline CDR1 and CDR2 sequences are MRHNA and SNTAGT. V was pared by 2 bases and J by 5 bases, with 7 bases between. The CDR3 has 13 amino acids. CDR3 amino acids: CASSDRDNNEQFF. CDR3 in DNA: TGTGCCAGCAGTGACCGGGACAACAATGAGCAGTTCTTC.